This T cell receptor beta chain was recovered during a study of graft-versus-host responses after intestinal transplantation. At the level of the study: Multivisceral, liver-intestinal, or isolated intestinal transplants were given to recipients.

As concerns this clone: Its antigen remains unknown.

The germline CDR1 and CDR2 sequences are PRHDT and FYEKMQ (reference sequence). V trimming: 5 bases; J trimming: 4 bases; junction bases outside the gene matches: 7. The CDR3 has 15 amino acids. Method: immunoSEQ multiplex PCR; TCRdb's copy keeps in-frame clones and lacks some. The sample lists some 110,000 clones, roughly nine tenths occurring once. The chain carries TRBV13 and TRBJ2-1; the match to TRBD2 covers 8 bases. The sample was unstimulated CD4+ T cells sorted from spleen or lymph node cells, taken before transplant. The source is a human donor who was the organ donor for an intestinal transplant. This CDR3 is CASSLGSGVYNEQFF. In DNA form, the CDR3 reads TGTGCCAGCAGCCTTGGTAGCGGGGTATACAATGAGCAGTTCTTC.